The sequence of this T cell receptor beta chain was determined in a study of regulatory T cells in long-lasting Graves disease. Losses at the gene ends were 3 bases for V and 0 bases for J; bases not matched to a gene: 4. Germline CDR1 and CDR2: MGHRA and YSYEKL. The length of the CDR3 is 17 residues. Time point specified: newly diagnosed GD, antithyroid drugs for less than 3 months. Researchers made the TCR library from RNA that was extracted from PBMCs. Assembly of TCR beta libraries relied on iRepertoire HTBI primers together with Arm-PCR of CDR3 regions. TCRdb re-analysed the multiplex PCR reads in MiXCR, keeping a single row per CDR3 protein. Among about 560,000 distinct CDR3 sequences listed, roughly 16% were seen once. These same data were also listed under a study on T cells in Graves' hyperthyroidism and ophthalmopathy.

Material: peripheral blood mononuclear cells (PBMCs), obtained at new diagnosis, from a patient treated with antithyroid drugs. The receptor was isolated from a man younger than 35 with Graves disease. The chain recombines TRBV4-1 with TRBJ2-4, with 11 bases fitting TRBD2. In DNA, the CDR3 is TGCGCCAGCAGCCATACTAGCGGGGGACTAGCCAAAAACATTCAGTACTTC. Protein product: CASSHTSGGLAKNIQYF.